The 27 T cell receptor beta chains below all came from one sample that was sequenced in a study of Tregs in tolerant kidney transplant recipients. Generated by immunoSEQ multiplex PCR, the TCRdb table keeps only in-frame clones and is missing some. Listed are about 52,000 clones; about 0.83% falls within the top ten. The sample in question was CD4+ T cells from blood, obtained before the transplant. The origin of the receptors is a human donor who received a combined kidney and bone marrow transplant.

On this clone itself: Relative to the germline gene, one junction end is altered; a read error may explain this. The CDR3 is cut off 3 residues early in the read; its end comes from the germline J gene. V usage is TRBV19 and J usage is TRBJ2-2; 10 bases align to TRBD2. Germline CDR1 reads LNHDA; CDR2 reads SQIVND (reference sequence). This CDR3 has 14 residues. CDR3 region: CASRIAGGTGELFF. The part of the CDR3 DNA that was read is TGTGCCAGTAGAATAGCGGGGGGCACCGGGGAG.

Worth noting for this clone: The CDR3 end lies 3 residues beyond the end of the read and is filled in from the germline J gene. The chain combines TRBV7-2 with TRBJ1-1; weak D call: TRBD1 (6 bases). Germline CDR1 and CDR2: SGHTA and FQGNSA. Trimming removed 5 bases from V and 6 bases from J, with 16 bases in between. The CDR3 loop spans 14 amino acids. CDR3 DNA (partial): TGTGCCAGCAGCCCAGGGGCAGGGTGGTCTGAA. Translation gives CASSPGAGWSE. In full, the CDR3 reads CASSPGAGWSEAFF.

Comments on this clone: The CDR3 end falls 3 residues outside the read, so it is completed with the germline J gene. This chain uses TRBV6-2 or TRBV6-3 with TRBJ2-7, with 10 bases fitting TRBD1. V shed 6 bases, J shed 6 bases, and the junction held 8 bases outside the gene matches. Germline V gives CDR1 MNHEY, CDR2 SVGEGT. The CDR3 length is 14 residues. The CDR3 here is CASSRQGALVEQYF. The DNA read from the CDR3 is TGTGCCAGCAGCAGACAGGGGGCACTTGTCGAG.

The covered CDR3 bases are TGTGCCAGCAGTCCCCCGGGACAGGACAATCAGCCC. Translated: CASSPPGQDNQP. The CDR3 reads in full as CASSPPGQDNQPQHF. The gene calls are TRBV2 and TRBJ1-5, with TRBD1 matching 8 bases. The read terminates 3 residues ahead of where the CDR3 ends, so the germline J gene completes it. After removal of 5 bases from V and 3 bases from J, the junction contained 6 bases not matched to a gene. CDR1 and CDR2 (germline): SNHLY, FYNNEI. This CDR3 is 15 amino acids long.

Worth noting for this clone: The read ends 3 residues shy of where the CDR3 ends; the end is completed using the germline J gene. The rearrangement uses TRBV7-8 and TRBJ1-5; 11 nucleotides agree with TRBD1. V was clipped by 4 bases and J by 7 bases; unmatched bases: 3. Germline values: CDR1 SGHVS, CDR2 FQNEAQ. This CDR3 has 14 amino acids. CDR3 residues: CASSYGTGGQPQHF. CDR3 DNA (partial): TGTGCCAGCAGCTACGGGACAGGGGGGCAGCCC.

Points on this clone: Read sequence stops 3 residues before the CDR3 end, and the germline J gene provides the missing end. The rearrangement links TRBV19 to TRBJ2-2; no clear D. Trimming removed 5 bases at V and 6 bases at J, with 13 bases between. Germline loops: CDR1 LNHDA, CDR2 SQIVND (reference sequence). The CDR3 contains 14 residues. The CDR3 bases that were read are TGTGCCAGTAGTTCCTCGCCCCGGTCCGGGGAG. Residues: CASSSSPRSGE. The whole CDR3 protein is CASSSSPRSGELFF.

The DNA read from the CDR3 is TGTGCCAGTAGTATCCGGGACAGGCTGAGGCCC. It specifies CASSIRDRLRP. The CDR3 in full is CASSIRDRLRPQHF. The chain recombines TRBV19 with TRBJ1-5; 8 nucleotides agree with TRBD1. The read falls 3 residues short of the CDR3 end, and the missing part is taken from the germline J gene. V lost 3 bases to trimming and J lost 9 bases; unmatched junction nucleotides: 7. Looked up from germline, CDR1 is LNHDA and CDR2 is SQIVND (reference sequence). The CDR3 spans 14 residues. The full variable domain, in which reference TRBV19 and TRBJ1-5 provide the parts outside the CDR3, is DGGITQSPKYLFRKEGQNVTLSCEQNLNHDAMYWYRQDPGQGLRLIYYSQIVNDFQKGDIAEGYSVSREKKESFPLTVTSAQKNPTAFYLCASSIRDRLRPQHFGDGTRLSIL.

Concerning this clone: The read falls 3 residues short of the CDR3 end, and the missing part is taken from the germline J gene. The chain joins TRBV19 to TRBJ1-3; 10 nucleotides match TRBD1. The CDR3 is 18 amino acids. Trimming took 10 bases from V and 6 from J; bases not matched to a gene: 21. Germline V gene sequence: CDR1 LNHDA, CDR2 SQIVND (reference sequence). The CDR3 bases that were read are TGTGCCACGGCCACGGGACAGGGGCTGACCGAATGGAAAAACACC. Translated, it gives CATATGQGLTEWKNT. The entire CDR3 protein is CATATGQGLTEWKNTIYF.

Of note for this clone: The CDR3 is cut off 3 residues early in the read; its end comes from the germline J gene. The chain uses TRBV30 and TRBJ2-1, with D possibly TRBD1 on 5 matching bases. V was pared by 3 bases and J by 7 bases, with 13 bases between. Germline V gives CDR1 GTSNPN, CDR2 SVGIG (reference sequence). This CDR3 has 13 residues. The sequenced part of the CDR3 DNA is TGTGCCTGGAGCGGCGGTAAGGGGAATGAG. This sequence encodes CAWSGGKGNE. The whole CDR3 is CAWSGGKGNEQFF.

About this clone: The CDR3 is cut off 3 residues early in the read; its end comes from the germline J gene. This sequence joins TRBV7-7 and TRBJ2-2; 9 bases are a match to TRBD2. This CDR3 has 15 residues. V trimming: 4 bases; J trimming: 10 bases; junction bases outside the gene matches: 10. Germline V gene data show CDR1 as SSHAT and CDR2 as FNYEAQ (reference sequence). The sequenced CDR3 bases are TGTGCCAGCAGCTGCCGACTAGCGGCTATAACGGAG. Its protein product is CASSCRLAAITE. The entire CDR3 sequence reads CASSCRLAAITELFF. The whole variable domain, filled in from reference TRBV7-7 and TRBJ2-2, reads GAGVSQSPRYKVTKRGQDVTLRCDPISSHATLYWYQQALGQGPEFLTYFNYEAQPDKSGLPSDRFSAERPEGSISTLTIQRTEQRDSAMYRCASSCRLAAITELFFGEGSRLTVL.

Regarding this clone: The read stops 3 residues short of the end of the CDR3; the missing end is completed from the germline J gene. This chain joins TRBV19 and TRBJ1-1; no reliable D call. V shed 7 bases and J shed 1 base, with 13 bases lying between them. Germline V lookup: CDR1 LNHDA, CDR2 SQIVND (reference sequence). The CDR3 runs 14 residues. The CDR3 sequence: CASNTLQRNTEAFF. The CDR3 DNA, read in part, is TGTGCCAGTAATACGCTACAGAGGAACACTGAA.

Note on this clone: Read data end 3 residues before the CDR3 end; the end is taken from the germline J gene. The chain links TRBV10-3 to TRBJ1-2; possible D gene TRBD1, 6 bases. Deletions cut 8 bases from V and 2 bases from J, with 9 bases between. Germline V gene data show CDR1 as ENHRY and CDR2 as SYGVKD. The CDR3 totals 12 residues. CDR3: CAIGTSNYGYTF. CDR3 DNA (partial): TGTGCCATCGGGACATCCAACTATGGC.

With regard to this clone: The sequence runs out 3 residues before the end of the CDR3; the remainder is reconstructed from the germline J gene. V and J are TRBV2 and TRBJ2-5, with 8 bases fitting TRBD2. The V and J ends lost 4 bases and 3 bases, in that order; junction bases with no gene match: 13. The CDR3 contains 17 residues. Germline V gives CDR1 SNHLY, CDR2 FYNNEI. This CDR3 reads CASSAGGLGHLEETQYF. Partial CDR3 DNA: TGTGCCAGCAGTGCGGGGGGGCTGGGTCACCTAGAAGAGACC.

Concerning this clone itself: The read ends 3 residues early relative to the CDR3; the germline J gene fills the gap. This chain uses TRBV7-9 with TRBJ1-2, with D perhaps TRBD1 (5 bases). CDR3 size: 12 residues. V gave up 11 bases and J gave up 6 bases, with 16 bases separating them. CDR1 SEHNR and CDR2 FQNEAQ come from the germline V gene (reference sequence). The DNA read from the CDR3 is TGTGCCGGGGCAAGGGACTATGATGGC. This gives the protein CAGARDYDG. The CDR3 reads in full as CAGARDYDGYTF.

About this clone: The CDR3 extends 3 residues past the end of the read, so its final part is completed from the germline J gene. This rearrangement joins TRBV19 to TRBJ1-2; D gene ambiguous. The CDR3 is made up of 12 amino acids. Germline assignment: CDR1 LNHDA and CDR2 SQIVND (reference sequence). Trimming took off 5 bases at V and 5 bases at J, with 9 bases between the two ends. CDR3 bases read: TGTGCCAGTAGTTCGGACTATTATGGC. Encoded protein: CASSSDYYG. The full CDR3 is CASSSDYYGYTF.

Points on this clone: The CDR3 goes on 3 residues after the read ends, and that part is filled in from the germline J gene. The V and J genes are TRBV19 and TRBJ2-6, with TRBD1 matching over 9 bases. Trimming at V came to 3 bases and at J to 0 bases, leaving 3 bases not matched to a gene. From germline, CDR1 is LNHDA and CDR2 SQIVND (reference sequence). There are 17 residues in the CDR3. CDR3 bases read: TGTGCCAGTAGTATCCGGACAGGGGTCTCTGGGGCCAACGTC. This gives the protein CASSIRTGVSGANV. The full-length CDR3 reads as CASSIRTGVSGANVLTF.

Of note for this clone: The read finishes 3 residues shy of the CDR3 end, and the germline J gene is used to complete it. The J gene is TRBJ2-3, the V gene TRBV30; D not resolved. The CDR3 contains 14 residues. Trimming pared 1 base from V and 1 base from J, leaving 9 bases between. CDR1 is GTSNPN and CDR2 is SVGIG in the germline V gene (reference sequence). The CDR3 protein is CAWSGLVGTDTQYF. CDR3 DNA, as far as it was read: TGTGCCTGGAGTGGACTGGTGGGCACAGATACG.

In regard to this clone: The DNA ends 3 residues before the CDR3 does, and the rest of the CDR3 is filled in from the germline J gene. This rearrangement joins TRBV5-6 to TRBJ2-5; 7 bases fit TRBD1. The germline V gene encodes CDR1 SGHDT and CDR2 YYEEEE. The CDR3 runs 14 residues. V lost 1 base, J lost 4 bases, and 4 bases stayed unmatched. The CDR3 reads CASSLQGVGETQYF. The sequenced part of the CDR3 DNA is TGTGCCAGCAGCTTGCAGGGGGTAGGAGAGACC.

To note about this clone: The CDR3 extends 3 residues past the end of the read, so its final part is completed from the germline J gene. The chain combines TRBV19 with TRBJ2-7; TRBD2 aligns across 9 bases. V lost 8 bases to trimming and J lost 0 bases; unmatched junction nucleotides: 14. Germline V lookup: CDR1 LNHDA, CDR2 SQIVND (reference sequence). The CDR3 loop spans 17 amino acids. CDR3 sequence: CASSPGASGAHSYEQYF. The sequenced part of the CDR3 DNA is TGTGCCAGTTCCCCCGGAGCTAGCGGGGCACACTCCTACGAG.

For this clone: The read ends 3 residues early relative to the CDR3; the germline J gene fills the gap. This sequence joins TRBV2 and TRBJ2-4; no clear D gene. The germline gives CDR1 SNHLY, CDR2 FYNNEI. V was pared by 8 bases and J by 1 base, with 15 bases between. The CDR3 consists of 15 residues. CDR3 in amino acids: CASAPSRVAKNIQYF. The part of the CDR3 DNA that was read is TGTGCCAGCGCACCAAGCCGGGTGGCCAAAAACATT.

To note about this clone: The CDR3 goes on 3 residues after the read ends, and that part is filled in from the germline J gene. The gene calls are TRBV7-2 and TRBJ1-2; no reliable D call. The CDR3 is 12 amino acids. The germline gives CDR1 SGHTA, CDR2 FQGNSA. The sequenced part of the CDR3 DNA is TGTGCCAGCAGCTTCCGGGGTTTGGGC. Its protein is CASSFRGLG. The full CDR3 protein reads CASSFRGLGYTF. Supplemented by reference TRBV7-2 and TRBJ1-2, the full variable domain reads GAGVSQSPSNKVTEKGKDVELRCDPISGHTALYWYRQSLGQGLEFLIYFQGNSAPDKSGLPSDRFSAERTGGSVSTLTIQRTQQEDSAVYLCASSFRGLGYTFGSGTRLTVV.

With respect to this clone: With the read ending 3 residues before the CDR3 end, the germline J gene is used to fill in that end. This chain uses TRBV5-3 with TRBJ1-5; 7 nucleotides match TRBD1. TRBV5-3 is designated an ORF whose function remains uncertain. The CDR3 loop spans 21 amino acids. V dropped 4 bases and J dropped 4; count of bases not matched to a gene: 26. CDR3 DNA (partial): TGTGCCAGAAGCCCCCCAAGCGAGGGACAGCCCTATACTCTCTCAAATCAGCCC. Its protein product is CARSPPSEGQPYTLSNQP. The CDR3, in full, reads CARSPPSEGQPYTLSNQPQHF.

Note on this clone: The CDR3 extends 3 residues past the end of the read, so its final part is completed from the germline J gene. This rearrangement joins TRBV11-2 to TRBJ2-7; the D gene is possibly TRBD1 (5 bases). CDR1 is SGHAT and CDR2 is FQNNGV in the germline V gene. The CDR3 totals 15 residues. With 2 bases removed from V and 2 bases from J, the gap between germline ends came to 13 bases. This CDR3 reads CASSLRGGSTYEQYF. CDR3 DNA (partial): TGTGCCAGCAGCTTAAGGGGCGGCAGTACCTACGAG.

About this clone: From the germline J gene comes the end of the CDR3, since the read stops 3 residues before it. The chain carries TRBV10-3 and TRBJ1-2, with D uncertain. The CDR3 is made up of 15 amino acids. Trimming removed 2 bases at V and 2 bases at J, with 12 bases between. Germline V gene sequence: CDR1 ENHRY, CDR2 SYGVKD. CDR3 bases read: TGTGCCATCAGTGAGGTTCCGGGTGTAAACTATGGC. Amino acid sequence: CAISEVPGVNYG. The whole CDR3 protein reads CAISEVPGVNYGYTF.

A note on this clone: The DNA ends 3 residues before the CDR3 does, and the rest of the CDR3 is filled in from the germline J gene. The chain uses TRBV18 and TRBJ1-5; possible D gene TRBD1, 6 bases. CDR3 size: 16 residues. V shed 7 bases and J shed 0 bases, with 16 bases lying between them. CDR1 and CDR2 (germline): KGHSH, LQKENI. CDR3 amino acids: CASFSLQGYSNQPQHF. The CDR3 DNA, read in part, is TGTGCCAGCTTCTCGTTACAGGGCTATAGCAATCAGCCC.

On this clone itself: The read halts 3 residues ahead of the CDR3 end, with the missing end drawn from the germline J gene. The chain uses TRBV7-6 and TRBJ1-4; D is unclear. This CDR3 comprises 13 residues. The V end was cut by 1 base, the J end by 7 bases, with 7 bases between. Germline CDR1 reads SGHVS; CDR2 reads FNYEAQ. The CDR3 DNA, read in part, is TGTGCCAGCAGCTTAGGATCAGGTGAAAAA. Translating it yields CASSLGSGEK. The whole CDR3 is CASSLGSGEKLFF.

Remarks on this clone: The sequence runs out 3 residues before the end of the CDR3; the remainder is reconstructed from the germline J gene. The gene calls are TRBV18 and TRBJ2-4; 8 bases are a match to TRBD1. Looked up from germline, CDR1 is KGHSH and CDR2 is LQKENI. The CDR3 length is 16 residues. The V gene end was trimmed by 6 bases and the J gene end by 0 bases; junction bases not matched to a gene: 7. The part of the CDR3 DNA that was read is TGTGCCAGCTCGGAGAGGACAGGGTTAGCCAAAAACATT. Protein sequence: CASSERTGLAKNI. The complete CDR3 protein is CASSERTGLAKNIQYF.